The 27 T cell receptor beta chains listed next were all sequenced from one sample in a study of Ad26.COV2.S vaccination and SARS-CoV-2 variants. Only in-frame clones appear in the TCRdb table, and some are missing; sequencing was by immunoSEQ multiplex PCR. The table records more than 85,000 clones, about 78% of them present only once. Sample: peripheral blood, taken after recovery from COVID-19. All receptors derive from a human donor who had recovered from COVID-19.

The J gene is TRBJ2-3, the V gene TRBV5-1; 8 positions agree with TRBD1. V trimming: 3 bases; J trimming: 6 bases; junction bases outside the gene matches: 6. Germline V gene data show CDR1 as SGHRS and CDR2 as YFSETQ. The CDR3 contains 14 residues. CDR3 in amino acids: CASSSLTGVDTQYF. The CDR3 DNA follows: TGCGCCAGCAGCTCGCTGACAGGGGTTGATACGCAGTATTTT.

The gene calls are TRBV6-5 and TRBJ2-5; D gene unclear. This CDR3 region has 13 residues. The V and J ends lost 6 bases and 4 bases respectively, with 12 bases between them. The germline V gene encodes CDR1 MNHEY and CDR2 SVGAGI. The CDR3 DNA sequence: TGTGCCAGCAGCTCCTCCCCGGGAGAGACCCAGTACTTC. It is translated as CASSSSPGETQYF.

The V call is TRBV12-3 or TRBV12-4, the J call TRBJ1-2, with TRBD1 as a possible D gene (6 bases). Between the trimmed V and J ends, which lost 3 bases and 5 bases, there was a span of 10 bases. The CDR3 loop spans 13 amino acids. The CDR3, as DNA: TGTGCCAGCAGTTTCTCAGGGGAGTATGGCTACACCTTC. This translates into CASSFSGEYGYTF.

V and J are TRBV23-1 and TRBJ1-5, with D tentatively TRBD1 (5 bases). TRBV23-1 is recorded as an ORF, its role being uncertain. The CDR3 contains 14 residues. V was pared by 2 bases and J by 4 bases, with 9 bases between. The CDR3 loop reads CASSQGGRNQPQHF. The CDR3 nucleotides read TGCGCCAGCAGTCAAGGGGGGAGAAATCAGCCCCAGCATTTT.

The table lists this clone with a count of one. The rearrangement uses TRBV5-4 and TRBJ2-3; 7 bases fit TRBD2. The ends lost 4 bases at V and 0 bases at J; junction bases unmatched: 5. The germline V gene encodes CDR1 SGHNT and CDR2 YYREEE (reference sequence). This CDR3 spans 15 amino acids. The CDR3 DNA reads TGTGCCAGCAGCCAACTAGCGCGAAGCACAGATACGCAGTATTTT. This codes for CASSQLARSTDTQYF.

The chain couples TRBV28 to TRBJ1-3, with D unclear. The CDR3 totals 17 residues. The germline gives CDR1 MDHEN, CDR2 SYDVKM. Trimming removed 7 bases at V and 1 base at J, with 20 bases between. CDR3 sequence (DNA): TGTGCCAGCAACCCCGGTGGTACAATCTTATCTGGAAACACCATATATTTT. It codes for CASNPGGTILSGNTIYF. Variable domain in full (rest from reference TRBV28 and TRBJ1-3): DVKVTQSSRYLVKRTGEKVFLECVQDMDHENMFWYRQDPGLGLRLIYFSYDVKMKEKGDIPEGYSVSREKKERFSLILESASTNQTSMYLCASNPGGTILSGNTIYFGEGSWLTVV.

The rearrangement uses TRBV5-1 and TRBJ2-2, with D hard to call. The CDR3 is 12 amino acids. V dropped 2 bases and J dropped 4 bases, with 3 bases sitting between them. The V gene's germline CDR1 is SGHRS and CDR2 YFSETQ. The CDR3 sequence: CASSFTTGELFF. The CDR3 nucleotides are TGCGCCAGCAGCTTCACCACCGGGGAGCTGTTTTTT.

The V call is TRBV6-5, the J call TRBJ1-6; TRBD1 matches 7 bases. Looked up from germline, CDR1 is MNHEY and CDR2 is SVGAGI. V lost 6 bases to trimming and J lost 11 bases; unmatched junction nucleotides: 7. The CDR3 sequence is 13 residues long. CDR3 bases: TGTGCCAGCAGCCCGACAGGGAAGGCACCCCTCCACTTT. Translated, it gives CASSPTGKAPLHF.

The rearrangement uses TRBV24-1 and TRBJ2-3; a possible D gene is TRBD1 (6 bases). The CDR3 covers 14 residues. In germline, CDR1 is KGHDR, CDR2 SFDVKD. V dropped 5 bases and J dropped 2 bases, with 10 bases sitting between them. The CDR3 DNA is TGTGCCACCAGTGGTCAGGGGCACACAGATACGCAGTATTTT. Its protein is CATSGQGHTDTQYF.

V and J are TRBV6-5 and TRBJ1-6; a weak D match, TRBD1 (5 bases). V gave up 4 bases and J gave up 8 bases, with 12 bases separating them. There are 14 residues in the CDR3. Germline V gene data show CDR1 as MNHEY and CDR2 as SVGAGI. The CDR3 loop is CASSSGPIHSPLHF. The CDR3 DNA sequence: TGTGCCAGCAGTTCGGGACCGATTCATTCACCCCTCCACTTT.

The DNA of the CDR3 is TGTGCCAGCAGCGTTAGTGGGACTACCTCTTCCAATGAGCAGTTCTTC. As protein: CASSVSGTTSSNEQFF. The chain is built from TRBV7-3 and TRBJ2-1; 7 nucleotides agree with TRBD2. V trimming: 5 bases; J trimming: 6 bases; junction bases outside the gene matches: 13. The CDR3 has 16 amino acids. Germline V gene sequence: CDR1 SGHTA, CDR2 FQGTGA.

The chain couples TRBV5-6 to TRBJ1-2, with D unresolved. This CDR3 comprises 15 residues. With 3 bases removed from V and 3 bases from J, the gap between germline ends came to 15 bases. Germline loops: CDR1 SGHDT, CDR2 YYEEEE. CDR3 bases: TGTGCCAGCAGCTACCCCCCCGGGAACGACTATGGCTACACCTTC. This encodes CASSYPPGNDYGYTF.

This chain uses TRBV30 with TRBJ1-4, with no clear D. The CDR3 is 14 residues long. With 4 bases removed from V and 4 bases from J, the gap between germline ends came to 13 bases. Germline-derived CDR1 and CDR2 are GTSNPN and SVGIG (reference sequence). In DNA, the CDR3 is TGTGCCTGGACCTCTGGGAGAGTTAATGAAAAACTGTTTTTT. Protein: CAWTSGRVNEKLFF.

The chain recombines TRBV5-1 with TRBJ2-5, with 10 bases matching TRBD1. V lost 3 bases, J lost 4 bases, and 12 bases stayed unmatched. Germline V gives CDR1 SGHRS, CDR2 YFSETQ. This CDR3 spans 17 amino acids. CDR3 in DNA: TGCGCCAGCAGCTCGAGTTCGACAGGGGGCGATTTAGAGACCCAGTACTTC. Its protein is CASSSSSTGGDLETQYF.

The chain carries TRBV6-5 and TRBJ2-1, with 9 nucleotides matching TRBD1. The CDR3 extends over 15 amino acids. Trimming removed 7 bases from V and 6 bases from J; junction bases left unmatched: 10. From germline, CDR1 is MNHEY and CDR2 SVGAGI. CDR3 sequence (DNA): TGTGCCAGCACCCGAACGGGACAGGGCATCAATGAGCAGTTCTTC. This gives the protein CASTRTGQGINEQFF.

The CDR3 coding sequence is TGTGCCAGCGGCCGTACGCAGTATTTT. Its translation is CASGRTQYF. The J gene is TRBJ2-3, the V gene TRBV7-9; unclear D gene. Trimming left V 8 bases short and J 8 bases short, with 5 bases between. This CDR3 has 9 amino acids. Germline V lookup: CDR1 SEHNR, CDR2 FQNEAQ (reference sequence).

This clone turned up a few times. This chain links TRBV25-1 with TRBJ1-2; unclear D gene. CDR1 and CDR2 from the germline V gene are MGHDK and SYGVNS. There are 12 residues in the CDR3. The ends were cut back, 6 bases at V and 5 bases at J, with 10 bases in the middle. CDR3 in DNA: TGTGCCAGCAGAGGATCGGGGTATGGCTACACCTTC. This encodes CASRGSGYGYTF.

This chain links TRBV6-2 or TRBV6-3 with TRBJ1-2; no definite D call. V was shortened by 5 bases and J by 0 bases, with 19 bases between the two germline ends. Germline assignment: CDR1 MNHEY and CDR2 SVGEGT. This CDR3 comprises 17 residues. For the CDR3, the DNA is TGTGCCAGCAGTCCGCCTGAGGCCTCAGGCCCTAACTATGGCTACACCTTC. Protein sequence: CASSPPEASGPNYGYTF.

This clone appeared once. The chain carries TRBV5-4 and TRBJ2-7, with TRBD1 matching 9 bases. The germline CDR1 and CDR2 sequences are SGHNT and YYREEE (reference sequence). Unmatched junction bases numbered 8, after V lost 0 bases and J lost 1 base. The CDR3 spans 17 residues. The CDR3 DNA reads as TGTGCCAGCAGCTTGGGGACAGGGGCCCTAAATTCCTACGAGCAGTACTTC. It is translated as CASSLGTGALNSYEQYF. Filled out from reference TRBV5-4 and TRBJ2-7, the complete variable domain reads ETGVTQSPTHLIKTRGQQVTLRCSSQSGHNTVSWYQQALGQGPQFIFQYYREEENGRGNFPPRFSGLQFPNYSSELNVNALELDDSALYLCASSLGTGALNSYEQYFGPGTRLTVT.

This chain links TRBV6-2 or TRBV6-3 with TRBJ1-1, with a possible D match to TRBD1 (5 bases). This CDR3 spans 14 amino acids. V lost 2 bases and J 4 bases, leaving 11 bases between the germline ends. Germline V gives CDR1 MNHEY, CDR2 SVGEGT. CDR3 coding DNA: TGTGCCAGCAGTTACCTTGGGAGGGGCACTGAAGCTTTCTTT. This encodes CASSYLGRGTEAFF.

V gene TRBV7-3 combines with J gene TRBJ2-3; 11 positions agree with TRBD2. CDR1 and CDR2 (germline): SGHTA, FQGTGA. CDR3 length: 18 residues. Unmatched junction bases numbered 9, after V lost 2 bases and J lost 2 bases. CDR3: CASSLGRVAGGHTDTQYF. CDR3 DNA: TGTGCCAGCAGCTTAGGGCGTGTAGCGGGGGGGCACACAGATACGCAGTATTTT.

The CDR3: CASTPCLSSYEQYF. The CDR3 DNA follows: TGCGCCAGCACCCCGTGCCTTAGCTCCTACGAGCAGTACTTC. The chain couples TRBV23-1 to TRBJ2-7; D is unclear. TRBV23-1 is noted as an ORF with a role that remains uncertain. V was trimmed by 7 bases and J by 0 bases, leaving 13 bases between them. This CDR3 spans 14 amino acids.

The CDR3 spells CASSHDLAGGDTGELFF. In DNA form, the CDR3 reads TGTGCCAGCAGCCACGATCTAGCGGGGGGTGACACCGGGGAGCTGTTTTTT. V is TRBV3-1 (or the pseudogene TRBV3-2) and J is TRBJ2-2; 11 bases are shared with TRBD2. This CDR3 is 17 amino acids long. Germline lookup yields CDR1 LGHDT and CDR2 YNNKEL (reference sequence). J lost 3 bases, V lost 3 bases, and 6 bases had no gene match.

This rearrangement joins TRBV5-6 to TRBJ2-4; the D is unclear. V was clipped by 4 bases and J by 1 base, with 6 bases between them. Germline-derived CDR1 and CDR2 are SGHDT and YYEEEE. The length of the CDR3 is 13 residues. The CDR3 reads CASSLVAKNIQYF. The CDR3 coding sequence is TGTGCCAGCAGCCTCGTGGCCAAAAACATTCAGTACTTC.

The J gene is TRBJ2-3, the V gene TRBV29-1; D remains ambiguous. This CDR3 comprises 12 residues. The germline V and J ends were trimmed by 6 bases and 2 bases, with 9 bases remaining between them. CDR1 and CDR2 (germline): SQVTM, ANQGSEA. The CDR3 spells CSVALNTDTQYF. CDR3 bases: TGCAGCGTCGCCCTGAACACAGATACGCAGTATTTT.

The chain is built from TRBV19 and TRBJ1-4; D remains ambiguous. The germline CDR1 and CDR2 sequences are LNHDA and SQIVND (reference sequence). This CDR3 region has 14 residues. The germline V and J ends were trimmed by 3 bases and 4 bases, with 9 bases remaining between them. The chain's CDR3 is CASSMRRSNEKLFF. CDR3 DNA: TGTGCCAGTAGTATGAGAAGAAGTAATGAAAAACTGTTTTTT.

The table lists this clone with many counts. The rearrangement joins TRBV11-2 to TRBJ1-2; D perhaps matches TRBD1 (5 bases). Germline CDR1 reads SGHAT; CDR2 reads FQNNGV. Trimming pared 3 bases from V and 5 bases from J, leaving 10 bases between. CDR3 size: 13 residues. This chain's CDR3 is CASSLAGYYGYTF. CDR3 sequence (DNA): TGTGCCAGCAGCTTGGCAGGGTATTATGGCTACACCTTC.